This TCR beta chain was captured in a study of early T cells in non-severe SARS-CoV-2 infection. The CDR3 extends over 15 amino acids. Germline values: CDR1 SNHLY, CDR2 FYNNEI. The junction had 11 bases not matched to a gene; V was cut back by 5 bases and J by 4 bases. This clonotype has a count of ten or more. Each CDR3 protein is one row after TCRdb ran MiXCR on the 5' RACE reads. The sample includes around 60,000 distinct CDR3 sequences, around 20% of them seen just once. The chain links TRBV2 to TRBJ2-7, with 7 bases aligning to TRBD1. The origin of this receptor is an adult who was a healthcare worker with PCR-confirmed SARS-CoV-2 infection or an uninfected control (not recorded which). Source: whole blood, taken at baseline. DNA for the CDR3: TGTGCCAGCAGTCTGATCCGGGACAGACCATACGAGCAGTACTTC. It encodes CASSLIRDRPYEQYF.